What follows describes a single T cell receptor (beta chain). Original data processing: Nucleated cell counts were estimated from reference gene primer amplification. Only in-frame clones appear in the TCRdb table, and some are missing; sequencing was by immunoSEQ multiplex PCR. That table furnishes V, J and clone size, whereas the DNA furnished D and trimming. The sample lists some 150,000 clones; 82% were seen once. Trimming stripped 4 bases from V and 1 base from J, with 9 bases between. Germline CDR1 WNHNN, CDR2 SYGVQD (reference sequence). The CDR3 is made up of 14 amino acids. The entry originates in a study of blood T cell repertoires in COVID-19. Study context: Samples representing acute and convalescent COVID-19 were sourced from the United States, Italy and Spain.

The chain joins TRBV10-1 to TRBJ2-3; D is unresolved. The clonotype comes from a woman aged 80 or over with acute or convalescent COVID-19. Sample: peripheral blood. CDR3 protein: CASSGHLGTDTQYF. The CDR3 DNA sequence: TGCGCCAGCAGTGGACATCTTGGCACAGATACGCAGTATTTT.